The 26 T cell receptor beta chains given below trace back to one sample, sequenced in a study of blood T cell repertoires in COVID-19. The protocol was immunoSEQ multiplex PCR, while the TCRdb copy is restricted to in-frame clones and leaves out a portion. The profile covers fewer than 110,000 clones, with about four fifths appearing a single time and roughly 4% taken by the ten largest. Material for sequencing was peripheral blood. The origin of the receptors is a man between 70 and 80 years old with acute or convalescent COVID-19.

CDR3 loop: CASSLVGDTQYF. The CDR3 DNA follows: TGTGCCAGCAGCTTAGTCGGGGATACGCAGTATTTT. The V call is TRBV7-8, the J call TRBJ2-3; D is unclear. The CDR3 spans 12 residues. The V end was cut by 1 base, the J end by 6 bases, with 5 bases between. The germline V gene has CDR1 SGHVS and CDR2 FQNEAQ.

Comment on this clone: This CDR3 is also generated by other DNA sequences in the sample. This CDR3 is CASSRDRGSNQPQHF. CDR3 bases: TGTGCCAGCAGTCGGGACAGGGGAAGCAATCAGCCCCAGCATTTT. The chain has TRBV2 and TRBJ1-5; TRBD1 aligns across 10 bases. This CDR3 contains 15 residues. Germline assignment: CDR1 SNHLY and CDR2 FYNNEI. V dropped 5 bases and J dropped 1; count of bases not matched to a gene: 2.

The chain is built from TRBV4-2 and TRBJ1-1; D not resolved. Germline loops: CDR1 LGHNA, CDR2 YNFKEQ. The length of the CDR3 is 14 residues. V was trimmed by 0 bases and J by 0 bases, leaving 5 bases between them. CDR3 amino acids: CASSQEGVNTEAFF. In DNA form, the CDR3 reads TGTGCCAGCAGCCAAGAGGGAGTGAACACTGAAGCTTTCTTT.

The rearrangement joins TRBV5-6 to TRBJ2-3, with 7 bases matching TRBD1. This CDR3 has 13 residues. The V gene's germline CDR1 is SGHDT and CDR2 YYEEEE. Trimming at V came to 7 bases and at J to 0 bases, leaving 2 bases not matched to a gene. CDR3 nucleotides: TGTGCCAGCGAGGGACAGAGCACAGATACGCAGTATTTT. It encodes CASEGQSTDTQYF.

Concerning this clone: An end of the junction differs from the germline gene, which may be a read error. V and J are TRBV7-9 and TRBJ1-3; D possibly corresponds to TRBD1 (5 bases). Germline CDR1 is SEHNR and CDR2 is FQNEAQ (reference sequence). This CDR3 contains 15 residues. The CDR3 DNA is TGTGCCAGCAGCTCCCAGGGTCTTTCTGAAAACACCATATATTTT. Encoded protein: CASSSQGLSENTIYF.

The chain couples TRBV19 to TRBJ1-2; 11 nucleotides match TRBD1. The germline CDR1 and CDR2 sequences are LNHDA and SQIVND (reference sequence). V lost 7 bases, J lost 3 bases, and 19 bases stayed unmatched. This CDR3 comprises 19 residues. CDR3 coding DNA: TGTGCCAGTACCCCATTAAAAAGGACAGGGGGCGATCAAGACTATGGCTACACCTTC. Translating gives CASTPLKRTGGDQDYGYTF.

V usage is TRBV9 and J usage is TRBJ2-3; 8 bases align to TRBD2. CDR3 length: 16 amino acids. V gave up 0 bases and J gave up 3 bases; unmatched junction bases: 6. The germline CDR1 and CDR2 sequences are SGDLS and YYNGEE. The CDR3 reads CASSVEVAGITDTQYF. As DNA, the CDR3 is TGTGCCAGCAGCGTAGAGGTAGCGGGGATTACAGATACGCAGTATTTT.

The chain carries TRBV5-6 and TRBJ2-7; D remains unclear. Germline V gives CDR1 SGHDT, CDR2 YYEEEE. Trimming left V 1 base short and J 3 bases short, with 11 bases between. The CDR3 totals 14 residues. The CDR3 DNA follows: TGTGCCAGCAGCTTGAACCTGAGGATCTACGAGCAGTACTTC. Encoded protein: CASSLNLRIYEQYF.

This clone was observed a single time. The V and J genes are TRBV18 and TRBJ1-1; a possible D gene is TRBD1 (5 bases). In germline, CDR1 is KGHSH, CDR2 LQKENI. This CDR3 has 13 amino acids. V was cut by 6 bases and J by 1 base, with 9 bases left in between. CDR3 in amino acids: CASSQQENTEAFF. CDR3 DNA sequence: TGTGCCAGCTCTCAACAGGAGAACACTGAAGCTTTCTTT.

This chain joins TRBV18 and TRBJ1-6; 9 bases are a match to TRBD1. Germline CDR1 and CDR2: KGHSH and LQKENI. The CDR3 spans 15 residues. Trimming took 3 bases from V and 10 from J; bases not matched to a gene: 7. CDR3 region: CASSPGQGQESPLHF. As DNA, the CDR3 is TGTGCCAGCTCACCGGGACAGGGACAAGAGTCACCCCTCCACTTT.

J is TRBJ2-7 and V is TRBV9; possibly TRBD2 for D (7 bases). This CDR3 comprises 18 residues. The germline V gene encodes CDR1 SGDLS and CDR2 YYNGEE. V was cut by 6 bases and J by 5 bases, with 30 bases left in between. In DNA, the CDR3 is TGTGCCAGCACCATCATAGGAGGGGGGGGCCTGTTCATCCACGAGCAGTACTTC. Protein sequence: CASTIIGGGGLFIHEQYF.

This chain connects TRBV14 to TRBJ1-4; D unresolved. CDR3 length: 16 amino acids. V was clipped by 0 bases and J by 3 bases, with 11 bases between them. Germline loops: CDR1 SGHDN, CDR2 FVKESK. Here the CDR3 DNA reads TGTGCCAGCAGCCAAGATCTATTTGGAGCTAATGAAAAACTGTTTTTT. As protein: CASSQDLFGANEKLFF. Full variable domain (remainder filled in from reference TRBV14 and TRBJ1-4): EAGVTQFPSHSVIEKGQTVTLRCDPISGHDNLYWYRRVMGKEIKFLLHFVKESKQDESGMPNNRFLAERTGGTYSTLKVQPAELEDSGVYFCASSQDLFGANEKLFFGSGTQLSVL.

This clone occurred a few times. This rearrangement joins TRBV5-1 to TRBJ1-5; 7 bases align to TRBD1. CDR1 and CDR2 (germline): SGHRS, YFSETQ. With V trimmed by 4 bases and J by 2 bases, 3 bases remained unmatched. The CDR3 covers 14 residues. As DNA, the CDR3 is TGCGCCAGCAGCCCAGGGGGAGGCAATCAGCCCCAGCATTTT. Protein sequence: CASSPGGGNQPQHF.

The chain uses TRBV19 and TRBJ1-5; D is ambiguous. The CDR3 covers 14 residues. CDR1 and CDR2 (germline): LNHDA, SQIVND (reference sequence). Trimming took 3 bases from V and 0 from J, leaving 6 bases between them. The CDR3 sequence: CASSMGVSNQPQHF. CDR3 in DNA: TGTGCCAGTAGTATGGGAGTTAGCAATCAGCCCCAGCATTTT.

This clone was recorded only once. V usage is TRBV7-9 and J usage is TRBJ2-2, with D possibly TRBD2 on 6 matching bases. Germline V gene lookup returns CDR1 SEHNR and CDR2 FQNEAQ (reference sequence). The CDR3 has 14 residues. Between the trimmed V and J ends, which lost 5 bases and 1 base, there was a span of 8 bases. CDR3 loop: CASSLGGNTGELFF. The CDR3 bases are TGTGCCAGCAGCCTCGGGGGGAACACCGGGGAGCTGTTTTTT.

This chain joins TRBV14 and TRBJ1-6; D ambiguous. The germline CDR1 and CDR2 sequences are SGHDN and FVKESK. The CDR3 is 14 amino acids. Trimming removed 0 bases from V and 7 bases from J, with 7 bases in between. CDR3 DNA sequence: TGTGCCAGCAGCCAAGAGGGCCGGAATTCACCCCTCCACTTT. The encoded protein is CASSQEGRNSPLHF.

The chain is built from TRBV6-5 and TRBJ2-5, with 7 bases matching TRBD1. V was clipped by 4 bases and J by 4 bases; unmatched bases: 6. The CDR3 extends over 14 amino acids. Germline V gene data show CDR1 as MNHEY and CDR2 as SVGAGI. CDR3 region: CASSFSTGRETQYF. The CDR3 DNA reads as TGTGCCAGCAGTTTCTCGACAGGGAGAGAGACCCAGTACTTC.

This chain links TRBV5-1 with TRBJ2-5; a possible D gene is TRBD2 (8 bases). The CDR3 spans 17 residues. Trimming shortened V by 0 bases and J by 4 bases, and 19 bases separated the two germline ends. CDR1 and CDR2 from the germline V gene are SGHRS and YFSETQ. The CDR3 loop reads CASSLGGGTAVSETQYF. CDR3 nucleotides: TGCGCCAGCAGCTTGGGCGGGGGGACAGCGGTTTCAGAGACCCAGTACTTC.

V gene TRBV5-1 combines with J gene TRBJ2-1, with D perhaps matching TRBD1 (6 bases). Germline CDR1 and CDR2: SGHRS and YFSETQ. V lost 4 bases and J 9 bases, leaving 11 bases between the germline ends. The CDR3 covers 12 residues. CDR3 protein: CASSPGDIEQFF. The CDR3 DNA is TGCGCCAGCAGCCCCGGGGACATTGAGCAGTTCTTC.

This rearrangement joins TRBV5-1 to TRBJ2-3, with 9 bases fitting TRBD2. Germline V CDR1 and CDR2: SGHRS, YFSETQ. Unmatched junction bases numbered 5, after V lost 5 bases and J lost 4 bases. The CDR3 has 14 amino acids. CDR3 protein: CASRIAGEPDTQYF. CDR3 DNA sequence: TGCGCCAGCAGAATAGCGGGGGAACCAGATACGCAGTATTTT.

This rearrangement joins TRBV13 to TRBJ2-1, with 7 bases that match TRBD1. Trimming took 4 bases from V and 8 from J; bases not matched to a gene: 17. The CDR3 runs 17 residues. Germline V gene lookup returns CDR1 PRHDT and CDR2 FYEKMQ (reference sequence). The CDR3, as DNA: TGTGCCAGCAGCTCTTACGCCGGGACAGTTAGGGCAGATGAGCAGTTCTTC. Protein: CASSSYAGTVRADEQFF.

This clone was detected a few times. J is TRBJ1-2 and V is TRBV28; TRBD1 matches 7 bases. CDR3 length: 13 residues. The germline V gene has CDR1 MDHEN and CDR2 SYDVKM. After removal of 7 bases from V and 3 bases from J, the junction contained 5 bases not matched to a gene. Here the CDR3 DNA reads TGTGCCAGCACCCGGACAGGATACTATGGCTACACCTTC. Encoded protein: CASTRTGYYGYTF.

CDR3 sequence (DNA): TGTGCCAGCAGTTCCAAGCGGGGGGGCGGGGAGACCCAGTACTTC. This sequence encodes CASSSKRGGGETQYF. The rearrangement joins TRBV6-5 to TRBJ2-5, with 10 positions matching TRBD2. The CDR3 spans 15 residues. Germline lookup yields CDR1 MNHEY and CDR2 SVGAGI. J gave up 5 bases and V 4 bases, and 7 bases lay outside the gene matches.

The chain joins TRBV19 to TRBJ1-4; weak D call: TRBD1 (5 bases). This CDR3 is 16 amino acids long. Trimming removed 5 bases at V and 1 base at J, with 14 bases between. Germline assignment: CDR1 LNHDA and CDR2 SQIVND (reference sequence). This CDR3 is CASSLLPGRTNEKLFF. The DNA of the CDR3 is TGTGCCAGTAGTCTCCTCCCAGGGCGAACTAATGAAAAACTGTTTTTT.

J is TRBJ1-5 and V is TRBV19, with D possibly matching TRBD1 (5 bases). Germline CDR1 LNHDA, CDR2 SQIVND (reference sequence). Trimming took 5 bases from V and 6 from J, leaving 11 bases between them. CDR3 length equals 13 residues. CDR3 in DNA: TGTGCCAGTAGTGACAGAAGGAGTCAGCCCCAGCATTTT. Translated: CASSDRRSQPQHF.

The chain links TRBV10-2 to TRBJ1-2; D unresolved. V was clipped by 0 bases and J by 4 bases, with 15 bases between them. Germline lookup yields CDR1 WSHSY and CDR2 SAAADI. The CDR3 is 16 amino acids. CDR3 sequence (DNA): TGCGCCAGCAGTGAGTCGGGCAGCCCTTTACCCTATGGCTACACCTTC. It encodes CASSESGSPLPYGYTF.